This T cell receptor beta chain was identified during a study of shared clonotypes between healthy human individuals. Study in general: The donors, two women and three men, were aged 18 to 49. The study used three CD4 naive, three CD4 memory, two CD8 naive and one CD8 memory plate per donor.

To note about this clone: Its antigen is not known. Sequence at one end of the junction differs from germline and may be a read error.

Germline V CDR1 and CDR2: SGDLS, YYNGEE. The CDR3 extends over 16 amino acids. Only in-frame clones appear in the TCRdb table, and some are missing; sequencing was by immunoSEQ multiplex PCR. Seen here are some 2.3 million clones, 93% observed once, and the top ten hold about 0.37%. Study findings and constraints: Clonotypes shared by all four donors outscored non-shared clonotypes in generation probability.

Sequencing was performed on naive CD4+ T cells from PBMCs. The subset was: CD45RA+ positively selected. This receptor was obtained from a man between 18 and 35 years old in good health. Some clones in this sample may be carry-over from other donors' samples. V usage is TRBV9 and J usage is TRBJ1-2, with D uncertain. CDR3 nucleotides: TGTGCCAGCGGCGTTCGGGAGTCTCCGTCCCTATATGGCTACACCTTC. Protein product: CASGVRESPSLYGYTF.